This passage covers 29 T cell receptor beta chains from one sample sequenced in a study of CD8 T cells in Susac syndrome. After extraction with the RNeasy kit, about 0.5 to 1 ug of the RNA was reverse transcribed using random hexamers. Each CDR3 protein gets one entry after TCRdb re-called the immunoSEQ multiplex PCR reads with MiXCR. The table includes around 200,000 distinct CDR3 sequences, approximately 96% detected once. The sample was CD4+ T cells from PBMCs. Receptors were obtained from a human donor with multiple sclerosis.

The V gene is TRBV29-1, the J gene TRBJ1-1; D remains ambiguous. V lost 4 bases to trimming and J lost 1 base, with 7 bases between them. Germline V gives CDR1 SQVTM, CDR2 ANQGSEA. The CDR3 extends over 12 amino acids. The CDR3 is CSVGERNTEAFF. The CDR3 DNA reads TGCAGCGTTGGGGAGAGGAACACTGAAGCTTTCTTT.

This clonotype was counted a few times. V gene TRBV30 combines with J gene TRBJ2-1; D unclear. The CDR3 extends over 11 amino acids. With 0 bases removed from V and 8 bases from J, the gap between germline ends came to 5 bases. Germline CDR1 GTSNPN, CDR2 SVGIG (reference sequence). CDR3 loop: CAWSVGDEQFF. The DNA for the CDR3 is TGTGCCTGGAGTGTAGGCGATGAGCAGTTCTTC.

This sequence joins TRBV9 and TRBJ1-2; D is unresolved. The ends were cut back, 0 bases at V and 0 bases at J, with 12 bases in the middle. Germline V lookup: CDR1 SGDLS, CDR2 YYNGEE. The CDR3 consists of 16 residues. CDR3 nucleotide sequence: TGTGCCAGCAGCGTAGAATGGGAAGCCACTAACTATGGCTACACCTTC. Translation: CASSVEWEATNYGYTF.

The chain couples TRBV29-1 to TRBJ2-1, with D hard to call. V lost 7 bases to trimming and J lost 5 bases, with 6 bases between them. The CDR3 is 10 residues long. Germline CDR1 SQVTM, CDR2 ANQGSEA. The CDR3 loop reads CSGADNEQFF. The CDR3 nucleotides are TGCAGCGGGGCGGACAATGAGCAGTTCTTC.

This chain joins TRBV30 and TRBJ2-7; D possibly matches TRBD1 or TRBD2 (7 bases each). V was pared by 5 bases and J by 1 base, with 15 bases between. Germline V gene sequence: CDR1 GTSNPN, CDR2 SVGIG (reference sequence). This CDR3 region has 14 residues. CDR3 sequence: CAWRRGGKSYEQYF. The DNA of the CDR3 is TGTGCCTGGCGCAGGGGGGGCAAATCCTACGAGCAGTACTTC.

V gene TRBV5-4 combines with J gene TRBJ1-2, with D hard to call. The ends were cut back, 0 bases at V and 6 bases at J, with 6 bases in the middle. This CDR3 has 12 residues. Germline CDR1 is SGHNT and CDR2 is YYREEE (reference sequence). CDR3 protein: CASSLVGDGYTF. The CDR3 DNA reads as TGTGCCAGCAGCTTGGTGGGAGATGGCTACACCTTC.

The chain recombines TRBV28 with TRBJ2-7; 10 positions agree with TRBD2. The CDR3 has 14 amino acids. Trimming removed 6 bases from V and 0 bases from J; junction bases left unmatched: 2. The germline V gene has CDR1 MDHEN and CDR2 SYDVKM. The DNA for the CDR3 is TGTGCCAGCAGAACTAGCGGGGCCTCCTACGAGCAGTACTTC. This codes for CASRTSGASYEQYF.

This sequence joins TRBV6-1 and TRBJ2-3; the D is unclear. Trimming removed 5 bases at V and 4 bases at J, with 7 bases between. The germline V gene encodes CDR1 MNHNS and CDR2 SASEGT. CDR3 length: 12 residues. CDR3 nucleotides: TGTGCCAGCAGTTTGCTAGCAGATACGCAGTATTTT. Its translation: CASSLLADTQYF.

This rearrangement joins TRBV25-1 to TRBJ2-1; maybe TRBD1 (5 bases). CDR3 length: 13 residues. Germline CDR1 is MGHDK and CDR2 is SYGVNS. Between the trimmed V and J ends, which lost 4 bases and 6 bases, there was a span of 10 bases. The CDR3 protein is CASSAQVRNEQFF. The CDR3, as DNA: TGTGCCAGCAGTGCACAGGTCCGCAATGAGCAGTTCTTC.

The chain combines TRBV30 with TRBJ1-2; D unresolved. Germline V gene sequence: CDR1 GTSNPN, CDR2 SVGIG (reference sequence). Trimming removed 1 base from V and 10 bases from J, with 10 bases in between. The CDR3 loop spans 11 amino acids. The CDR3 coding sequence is TGTGCCTGGAGTGCTCCTTCCGTCTACACCTTC. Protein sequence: CAWSAPSVYTF.

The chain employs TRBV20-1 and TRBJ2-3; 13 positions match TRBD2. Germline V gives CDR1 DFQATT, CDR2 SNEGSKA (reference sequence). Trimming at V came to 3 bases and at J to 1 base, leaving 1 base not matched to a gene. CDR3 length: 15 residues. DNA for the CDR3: TGCAGTGCTAGGGGGACTAGCGGGGGCACAGATACGCAGTATTTT. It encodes CSARGTSGGTDTQYF.

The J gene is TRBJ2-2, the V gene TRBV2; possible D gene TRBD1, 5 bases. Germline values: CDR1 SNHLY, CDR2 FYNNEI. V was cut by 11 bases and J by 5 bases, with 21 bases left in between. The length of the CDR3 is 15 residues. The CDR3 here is CAVPQGPPWTGELFF. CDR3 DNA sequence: TGTGCCGTCCCCCAGGGCCCGCCGTGGACCGGGGAGCTGTTTTTT.

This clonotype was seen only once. DNA for the CDR3: TGTGCCAGCAGCTTTACCGGACAGGAGCACGAGCAGTACTTC. Translation: CASSFTGQEHEQYF. The chain couples TRBV5-5 to TRBJ2-7, with 7 bases lining up with TRBD1. V shed 2 bases and J 5 bases; nucleotides not matched to a gene: 7. Germline assignment: CDR1 SGHKS and CDR2 YYEKEE (reference sequence). The CDR3 has 14 amino acids. Variable domain in full (rest from reference TRBV5-5 and TRBJ2-7): DAGVTQSPTHLIKTRGQQVTLRCSPISGHKSVSWYQQVLGQGPQFIFQYYEKEERGRGNFPDRFSARQFPNYSSELNVNALLLGDSALYLCASSFTGQEHEQYFGPGTRLTVT.

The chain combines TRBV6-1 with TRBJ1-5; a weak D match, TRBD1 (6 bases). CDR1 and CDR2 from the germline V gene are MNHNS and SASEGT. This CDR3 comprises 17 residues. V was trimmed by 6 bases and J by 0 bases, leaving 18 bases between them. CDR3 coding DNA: TGTGCCAGCAGCCACCGCCCCCCGGACAGTAGCAATCAGCCCCAGCATTTT. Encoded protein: CASSHRPPDSSNQPQHF.

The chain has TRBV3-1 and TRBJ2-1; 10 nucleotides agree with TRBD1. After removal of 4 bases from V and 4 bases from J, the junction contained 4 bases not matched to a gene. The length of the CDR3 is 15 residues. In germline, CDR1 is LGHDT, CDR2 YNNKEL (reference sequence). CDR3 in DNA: TGTGCCAGCAGCCGGACAGGGGGGAGTTACAATGAGCAGTTCTTC. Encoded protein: CASSRTGGSYNEQFF.

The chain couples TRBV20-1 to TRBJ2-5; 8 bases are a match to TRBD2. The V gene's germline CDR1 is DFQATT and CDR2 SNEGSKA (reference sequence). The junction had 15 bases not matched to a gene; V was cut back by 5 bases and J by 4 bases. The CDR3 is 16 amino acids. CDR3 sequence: CSAARRAGGDGETQYF. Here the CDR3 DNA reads TGCAGTGCTGCACGCAGGGCGGGGGGAGATGGAGAGACCCAGTACTTC.

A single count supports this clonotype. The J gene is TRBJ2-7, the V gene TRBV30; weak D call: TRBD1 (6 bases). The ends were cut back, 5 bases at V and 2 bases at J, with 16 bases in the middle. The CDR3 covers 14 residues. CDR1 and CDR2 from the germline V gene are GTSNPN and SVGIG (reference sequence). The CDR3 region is CAWSPPGTTYEQYF. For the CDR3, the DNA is TGTGCCTGGTCACCACCCGGGACAACCTACGAGCAGTACTTC.

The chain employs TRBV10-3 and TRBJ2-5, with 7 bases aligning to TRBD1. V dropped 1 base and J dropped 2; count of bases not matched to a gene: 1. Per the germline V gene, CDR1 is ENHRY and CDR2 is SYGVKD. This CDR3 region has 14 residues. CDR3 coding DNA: TGTGCCATCAGTGAGTGGGACAGACAAGAGACCCAGTACTTC. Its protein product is CAISEWDRQETQYF.

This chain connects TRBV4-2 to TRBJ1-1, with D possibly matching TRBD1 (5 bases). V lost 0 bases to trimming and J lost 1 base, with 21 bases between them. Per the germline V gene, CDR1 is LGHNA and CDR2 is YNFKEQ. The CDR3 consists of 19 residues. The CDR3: CASSQDLLILAGTNTEAFF. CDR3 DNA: TGTGCCAGCAGCCAAGATCTCCTGATCCTAGCAGGGACGAACACTGAAGCTTTCTTT.

In DNA, the CDR3 is TGTGCCAGCAGCTTGCAACAGTTCACAGATACGCAGTATTTT. Amino acids: CASSLQQFTDTQYF. The chain is built from TRBV5-6 and TRBJ2-3, with no clear D. Trimming cost V 1 base and J 2 bases, with 8 bases left between them. Germline assignment: CDR1 SGHDT and CDR2 YYEEEE. This CDR3 is 14 amino acids long.

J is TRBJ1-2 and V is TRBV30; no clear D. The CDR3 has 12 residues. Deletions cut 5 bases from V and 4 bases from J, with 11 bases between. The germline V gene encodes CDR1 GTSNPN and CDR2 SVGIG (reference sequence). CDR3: CAWEEGSYGYTF. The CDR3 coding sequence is TGTGCCTGGGAAGAGGGATCCTATGGCTACACCTTC.

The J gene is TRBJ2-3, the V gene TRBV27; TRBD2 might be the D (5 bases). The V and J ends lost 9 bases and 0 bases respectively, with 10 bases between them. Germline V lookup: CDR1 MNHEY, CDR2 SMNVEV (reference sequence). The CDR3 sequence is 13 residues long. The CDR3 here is CASKRVSTDTQYF. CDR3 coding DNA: TGTGCCAGTAAGAGGGTGAGCACAGATACGCAGTATTTT.

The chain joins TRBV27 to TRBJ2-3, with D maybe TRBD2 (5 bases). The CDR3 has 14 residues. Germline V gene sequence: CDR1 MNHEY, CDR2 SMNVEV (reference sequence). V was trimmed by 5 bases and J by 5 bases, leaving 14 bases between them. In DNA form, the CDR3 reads TGTGCCAGCAGTCCGGGCTACCGGGGAGATACGCAGTATTTT. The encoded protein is CASSPGYRGDTQYF.

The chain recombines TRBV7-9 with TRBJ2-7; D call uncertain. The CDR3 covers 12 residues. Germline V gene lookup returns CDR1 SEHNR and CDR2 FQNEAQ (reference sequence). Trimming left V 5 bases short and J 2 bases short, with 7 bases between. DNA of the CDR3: TGTGCCAGCAGCCAGGATCCCTACGAGCAGTACTTC. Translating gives CASSQDPYEQYF.

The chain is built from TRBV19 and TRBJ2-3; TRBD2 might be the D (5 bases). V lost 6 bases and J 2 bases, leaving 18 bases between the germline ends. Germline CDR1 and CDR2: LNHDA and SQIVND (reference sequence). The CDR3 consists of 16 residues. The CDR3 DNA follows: TGTGCCAGTAGCCACTTGGTTGAGGGTCCCACAGATACGCAGTATTTT. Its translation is CASSHLVEGPTDTQYF.

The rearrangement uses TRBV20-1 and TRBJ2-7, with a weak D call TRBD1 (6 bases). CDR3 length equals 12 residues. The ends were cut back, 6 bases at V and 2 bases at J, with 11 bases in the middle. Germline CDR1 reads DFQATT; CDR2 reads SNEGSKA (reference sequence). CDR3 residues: CSANRDTYEQYF. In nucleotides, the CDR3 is TGCAGTGCAAACAGGGATACCTACGAGCAGTACTTC.

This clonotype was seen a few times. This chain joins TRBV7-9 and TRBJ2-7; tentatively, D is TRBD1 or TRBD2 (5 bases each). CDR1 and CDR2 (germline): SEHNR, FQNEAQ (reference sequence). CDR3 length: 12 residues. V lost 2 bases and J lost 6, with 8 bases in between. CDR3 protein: CASSLPGGEQYF. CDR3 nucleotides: TGTGCCAGCAGCTTACCTGGGGGCGAGCAGTACTTC.

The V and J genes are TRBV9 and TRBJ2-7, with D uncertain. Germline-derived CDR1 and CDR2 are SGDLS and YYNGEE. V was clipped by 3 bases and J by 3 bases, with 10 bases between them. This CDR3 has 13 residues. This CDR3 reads CASSGQLDYEQYF. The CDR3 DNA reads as TGTGCCAGCAGCGGGCAGCTCGACTACGAGCAGTACTTC. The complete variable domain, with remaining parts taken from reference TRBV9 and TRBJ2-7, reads DSGVTQTPKHLITATGQRVTLRCSPRSGDLSVYWYQQSLDQGLQFLIQYYNGEERAKGNILERFSAQQFPDLHSELNLSSLELGDSALYFCASSGQLDYEQYFGPGTRLTVT.

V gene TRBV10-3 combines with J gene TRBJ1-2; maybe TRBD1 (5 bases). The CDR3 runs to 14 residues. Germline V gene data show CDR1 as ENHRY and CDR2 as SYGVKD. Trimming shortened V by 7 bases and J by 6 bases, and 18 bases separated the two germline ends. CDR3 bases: TGTGCCATCAACGCTGGGGGATTTGTAAATGGCTACACCTTC. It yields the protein CAINAGGFVNGYTF.